These 2 T cell receptor beta chains came from one sample sequenced in a study of blood T cell repertoires in COVID-19. The assay was immunoSEQ multiplex PCR, and TCRdb's table has in-frame clones only and misses some. The sample records 25,000 to 30,000 clones, over 70% being singletons. The sequencing sample was made of peripheral blood. These receptors originate from a woman aged 70-85 years with acute or convalescent COVID-19.

This rearrangement joins TRBV19 to TRBJ1-1, with D perhaps matching TRBD1 (6 bases). V lost 5 bases to trimming and J lost 1 base, with 20 bases between them. Germline CDR1 and CDR2: LNHDA and SQIVND (reference sequence). The CDR3 totals 17 residues. CDR3 DNA: TGTGCCAGTAGTGCCCCATTGGGGGGGCGAAAGAACACTGAAGCTTTCTTT. Translation: CASSAPLGGRKNTEAFF.

The genes are TRBV28 and TRBJ2-5; a weak D match, TRBD1 (6 bases). The CDR3 sequence is 16 residues long. The V and J ends lost 2 bases and 5 bases respectively, with 18 bases between them. The germline V gene has CDR1 MDHEN and CDR2 SYDVKM. The CDR3 reads CASSLPGHSSAETQYF. The CDR3 nucleotides are TGTGCCAGCAGTTTACCGGGACACTCATCCGCGGAGACCCAGTACTTC.